This T cell receptor beta chain is drawn from a study of cytomegalovirus exposure and HLA in healthy donors. Germline values: CDR1 SGHTA, CDR2 FQGNSA. V dropped 1 base and J dropped 9; count of bases not matched to a gene: 11. The CDR3 has 17 residues. In this sample, this clone turned up a few times. Primers: 60 Vbeta forward and 13 Jbeta reverse. Measured with immunoSEQ multiplex PCR; TCRdb has only the in-frame clones, and not every one. The data show roughly 200,000 clones, around 82% seen once. The chain combines TRBV7-2 with TRBJ2-1, with 11 bases fitting TRBD2. The sequence derives from a man between 40 and 49 years old in good health and CMV-seronegative. The material sequenced was PBMCs. The CDR3 loop reads CASSLVLLSGRAGEQFF. The CDR3 DNA is TGTGCCAGCAGCTTAGTCCTCCTTAGCGGGAGGGCTGGTGAGCAGTTCTTC.